This is a list of T cell receptor beta chains from one sample in a study of identical twins. TCRdb independently ran MiXCR on the 5' RACE reads; one entry per CDR3 protein. The sample records roughly 1.6 million distinct CDR3 sequences, roughly a third being singletons. Sample: cord blood. The receptor source for this set is a newborn girl in good health. The CDR3 runs from the conserved cysteine through the conserved F or W. A D gene is named only where the DNA matches it firmly. Rows may omit the clone size; those that give it use once, few, many or a size class.

j_call: TRBJ2-7; d_call: -; v_call: TRBV6-6; clone_size: -; cdr3_aa: CASSLAAGHTSYEQYF; cdr3_nt: TGTGCCAGCAGTTTAGCTGCGGGACATACCTCCTACGAGCAGTACTTC
j_call: TRBJ2-6; d_call: -; v_call: TRBV7-6; clone_size: few; cdr3_aa: CASSLGPGRGGLSGANVLTF; cdr3_nt: TGTGCCAGCAGCTTAGGCCCAGGACGGGGAGGCCTCTCTGGGGCCAACGTCCTGACTTTC
j_call: TRBJ2-1; d_call: -; v_call: TRBV4-1; clone_size: few; cdr3_aa: CASSQVAPSSGEQFF; cdr3_nt: TGCGCCAGCAGCCAAGTGGCCCCTTCGAGTGGGGAGCAGTTCTTC
j_call: TRBJ1-2; d_call: -; v_call: TRBV20-1; clone_size: -; cdr3_aa: CSAKNPGAYGYTF; cdr3_nt: TGCAGTGCGAAAAACCCGGGGGCCTATGGCTACACCTTC
j_call: TRBJ2-7; d_call: -; v_call: TRBV6-6; clone_size: -; cdr3_aa: CASSYRLDPSSAEQYF; cdr3_nt: TGTGCCAGCAGTTATAGACTAGACCCGAGTTCGGCCGAGCAGTACTTC
j_call: TRBJ2-7; d_call: -; v_call: TRBV7-2; clone_size: many; cdr3_aa: CASSLVLAYEQYF; cdr3_nt: TGTGCCAGCAGCTTAGTTCTCGCCTACGAGCAGTACTTC
j_call: TRBJ2-7; d_call: -; v_call: TRBV7-9; clone_size: many; cdr3_aa: CASSFSTGPYEQYF; cdr3_nt: TGCGCCAGCAGCTTTTCCACTGGTCCCTACGAGCAGTACTTC
j_call: TRBJ2-1; d_call: TRBD2; v_call: TRBV27; clone_size: few; cdr3_aa: CASSLRAGVLGDEQFF; cdr3_nt: TGTGCCAGCAGTTTAAGAGCGGGAGTCCTAGGGGATGAGCAGTTCTTC
j_call: TRBJ2-7; d_call: -; v_call: TRBV7-9; clone_size: -; cdr3_aa: CASSYEFYEQYF; cdr3_nt: TGTGCCAGCAGCTATGAATTCTACGAGCAGTACTTC
j_call: TRBJ2-3; d_call: -; v_call: TRBV18; clone_size: -; cdr3_aa: CASSPFGVPDTQYF; cdr3_nt: TGTGCCAGCTCACCATTCGGGGTCCCAGATACGCAGTATTTT
j_call: TRBJ2-5; d_call: TRBD2; v_call: TRBV6-1; clone_size: -; cdr3_aa: CASSPREEQYF; cdr3_nt: TGTGCCAGCAGTCCCCGGGAGGAGCAGTACTTC
j_call: TRBJ2-3; d_call: -; v_call: TRBV11-1; clone_size: few; cdr3_aa: CASSFKREFLTDTQYF; cdr3_nt: TGTGCCAGCAGCTTCAAGAGGGAGTTTCTGACAGATACGCAGTATTTT
j_call: TRBJ1-1; d_call: TRBD1; v_call: TRBV3-1; clone_size: -; cdr3_aa: CASSRHRGGPEAFF; cdr3_nt: TGTGCCAGCAGCCGTCACAGGGGAGGACCTGAAGCTTTCTTT
j_call: TRBJ2-4; d_call: TRBD1; v_call: TRBV3-1; clone_size: few; cdr3_aa: CASSQDFGQGKNIQYF; cdr3_nt: TGTGCCAGCAGCCAAGACTTCGGACAGGGGAAAAACATTCAGTACTTC
j_call: TRBJ1-2; d_call: -; v_call: TRBV6-1; clone_size: -; cdr3_aa: CASSEMPRVHGYTF; cdr3_nt: TGTGCCAGCAGTGAGATGCCCAGGGTACATGGCTACACCTTC
j_call: TRBJ1-2; d_call: -; v_call: TRBV28; clone_size: few; cdr3_aa: CASSPTPYYGYTF; cdr3_nt: TGTGCCAGCAGCCCGACGCCTTACTATGGCTACACCTTC
j_call: TRBJ2-7; d_call: TRBD1; v_call: TRBV7-2; clone_size: -; cdr3_aa: CASSLAQSRQGAYEQYF; cdr3_nt: TGTGCCAGCAGCTTAGCCCAATCTCGGCAGGGGGCCTACGAGCAGTACTTC
j_call: TRBJ2-3; d_call: TRBD2; v_call: TRBV28; clone_size: few; cdr3_aa: CASSLRLAGQGDTQYF; cdr3_nt: TGTGCCAGCAGTCTCCGACTAGCGGGACAGGGAGATACGCAGTATTTT
j_call: TRBJ2-1; d_call: -; v_call: TRBV4-1; clone_size: -; cdr3_aa: CASSPLPDSYNEQFF; cdr3_nt: TGCGCCAGCAGCCCCCTCCCAGACTCCTACAATGAGCAGTTCTTC
j_call: TRBJ1-1; d_call: TRBD1; v_call: TRBV29-1; clone_size: few; cdr3_aa: CSVLLPGGNTEAFF; cdr3_nt: TGCAGCGTTCTGCTTCCAGGGGGGAACACTGAAGCTTTCTTT
j_call: TRBJ2-5; d_call: -; v_call: TRBV10-3; clone_size: -; cdr3_aa: CAISVLVVRTDVGSYNEQYF; cdr3_nt: TGTGCCATCAGTGTACTAGTGGTAAGGACCGACGTAGGCTCCTACAATGAGCAGTACTTC
j_call: TRBJ2-7; d_call: TRBD2; v_call: TRBV27; clone_size: -; cdr3_aa: CASSLLGSGTGGTYEQYF; cdr3_nt: TGTGCCAGCAGTTTGTTAGGCTCGGGTACGGGGGGGACCTACGAGCAGTACTTC
j_call: TRBJ2-1; d_call: TRBD2; v_call: TRBV20-1; clone_size: few; cdr3_aa: CSAPTSVPNEQFF; cdr3_nt: TGCAGTGCTCCTACTAGCGTCCCCAATGAGCAGTTCTTC
j_call: TRBJ1-5; d_call: TRBD1; v_call: TRBV20-1; clone_size: -; cdr3_aa: CSASTGQGGNQPQHF; cdr3_nt: TGCAGTGCCTCCACGGGACAGGGGGGCAATCAGCCCCAGCATTTT
j_call: TRBJ1-2; d_call: -; v_call: TRBV10-3; clone_size: -; cdr3_aa: CAISAMDGDGYTF; cdr3_nt: TGTGCCATCAGTGCGATGGACGGCGATGGCTACACCTTC